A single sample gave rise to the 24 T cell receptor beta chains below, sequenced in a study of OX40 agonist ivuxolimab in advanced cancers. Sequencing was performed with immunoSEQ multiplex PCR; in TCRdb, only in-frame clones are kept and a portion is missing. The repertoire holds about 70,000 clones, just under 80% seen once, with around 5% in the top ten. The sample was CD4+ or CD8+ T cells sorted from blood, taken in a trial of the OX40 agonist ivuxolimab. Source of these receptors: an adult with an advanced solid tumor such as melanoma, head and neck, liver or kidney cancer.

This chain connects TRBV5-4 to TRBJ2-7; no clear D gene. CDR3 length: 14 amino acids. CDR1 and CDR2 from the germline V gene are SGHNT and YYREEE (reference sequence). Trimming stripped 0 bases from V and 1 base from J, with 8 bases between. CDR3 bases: TGTGCCAGCAGCTTGGACAGCTTTTCCTACGAGCAGTACTTC. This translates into CASSLDSFSYEQYF.

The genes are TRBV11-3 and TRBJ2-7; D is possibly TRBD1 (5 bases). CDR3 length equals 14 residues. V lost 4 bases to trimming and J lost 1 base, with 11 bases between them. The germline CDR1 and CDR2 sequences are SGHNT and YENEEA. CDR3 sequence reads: CASSSQTGSYEQYF. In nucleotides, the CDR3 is TGTGCCAGCAGCTCACAAACAGGATCCTACGAGCAGTACTTC.

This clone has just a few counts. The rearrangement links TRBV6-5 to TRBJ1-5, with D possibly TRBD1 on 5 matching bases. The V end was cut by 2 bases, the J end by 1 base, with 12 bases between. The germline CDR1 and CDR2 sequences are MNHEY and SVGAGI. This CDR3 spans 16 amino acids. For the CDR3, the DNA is TGTGCCAGCAGTTACAAAAAGGGGTTAAGCAATCAGCCCCAGCATTTT. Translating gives CASSYKKGLSNQPQHF.

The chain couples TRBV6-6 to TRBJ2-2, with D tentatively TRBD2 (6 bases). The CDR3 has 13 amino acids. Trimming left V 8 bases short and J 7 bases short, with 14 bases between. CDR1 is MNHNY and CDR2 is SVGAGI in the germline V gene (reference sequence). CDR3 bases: TGTGCCAGCCGACTCCGAGCGGGCGGGGAGCTGTTTTTT. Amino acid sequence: CASRLRAGGELFF.

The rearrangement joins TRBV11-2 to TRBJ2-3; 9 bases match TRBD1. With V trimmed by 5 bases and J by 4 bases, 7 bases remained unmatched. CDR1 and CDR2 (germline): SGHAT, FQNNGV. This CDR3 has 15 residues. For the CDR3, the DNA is TGTGCCAGCAGCCAGGACAGGGGTTTTGCAGATACGCAGTATTTT. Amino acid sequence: CASSQDRGFADTQYF.

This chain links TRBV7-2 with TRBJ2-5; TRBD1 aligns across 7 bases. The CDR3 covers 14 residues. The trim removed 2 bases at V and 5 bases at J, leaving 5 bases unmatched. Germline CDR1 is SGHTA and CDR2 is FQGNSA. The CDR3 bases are TGTGCCAGCAGCTTATTAGGGGGCCTGGAGACCCAGTACTTC. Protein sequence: CASSLLGGLETQYF. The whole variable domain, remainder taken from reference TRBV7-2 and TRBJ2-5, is GAGVSQSPSNKVTEKGKDVELRCDPISGHTALYWYRQSLGQGLEFLIYFQGNSAPDKSGLPSDRFSAERTGGSVSTLTIQRTQQEDSAVYLCASSLLGGLETQYFGPGTRLLVL.

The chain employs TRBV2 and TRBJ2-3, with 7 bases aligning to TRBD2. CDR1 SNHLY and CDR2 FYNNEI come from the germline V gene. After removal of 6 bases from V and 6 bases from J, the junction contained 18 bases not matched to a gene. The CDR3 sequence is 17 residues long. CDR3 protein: CASRGGAGVGGTDTQYF. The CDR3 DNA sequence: TGTGCCAGCAGGGGAGGGGCGGGCGTCGGAGGTACGGATACGCAGTATTTT.

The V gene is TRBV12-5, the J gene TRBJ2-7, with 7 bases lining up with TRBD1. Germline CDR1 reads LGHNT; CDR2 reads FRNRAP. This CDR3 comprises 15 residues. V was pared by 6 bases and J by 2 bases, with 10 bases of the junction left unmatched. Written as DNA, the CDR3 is TGTGCTAGTGGCCCCGGGACAGATACAACCTACGAGCAGTACTTC. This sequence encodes CASGPGTDTTYEQYF.

The CDR3 nucleotides read TGCGCCAGCAGCCCTCTAGCGGGAGGGCTGGGAGATACGCAGTATTTT. Its protein product is CASSPLAGGLGDTQYF. The chain combines TRBV5-1 with TRBJ2-3, with 12 nucleotides matching TRBD2. V dropped 4 bases and J dropped 5; count of bases not matched to a gene: 8. Germline loops: CDR1 SGHRS, CDR2 YFSETQ. The CDR3 runs 16 residues.

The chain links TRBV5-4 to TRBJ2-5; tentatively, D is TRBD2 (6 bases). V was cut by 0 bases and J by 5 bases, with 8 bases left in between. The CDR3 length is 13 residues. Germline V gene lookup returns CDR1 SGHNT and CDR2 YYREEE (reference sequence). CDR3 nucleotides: TGTGCCAGCAGCTTGGGGGGGGAGGAGACCCAGTACTTC. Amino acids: CASSLGGEETQYF.

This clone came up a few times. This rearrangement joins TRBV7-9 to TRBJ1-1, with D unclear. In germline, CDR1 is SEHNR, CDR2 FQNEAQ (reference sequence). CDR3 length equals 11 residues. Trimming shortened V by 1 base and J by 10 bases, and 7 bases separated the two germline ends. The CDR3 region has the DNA TGTGCCAGCAGCTTAGACAGTTTAGCTTTCTTT. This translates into CASSLDSLAFF.

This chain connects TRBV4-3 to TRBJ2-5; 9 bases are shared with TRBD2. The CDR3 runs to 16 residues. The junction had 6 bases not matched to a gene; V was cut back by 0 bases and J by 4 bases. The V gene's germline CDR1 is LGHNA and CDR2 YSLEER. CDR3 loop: CASSQERGGLGETQYF. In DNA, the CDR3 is TGCGCCAGCAGCCAAGAGCGGGGGGGTCTCGGAGAGACCCAGTACTTC.

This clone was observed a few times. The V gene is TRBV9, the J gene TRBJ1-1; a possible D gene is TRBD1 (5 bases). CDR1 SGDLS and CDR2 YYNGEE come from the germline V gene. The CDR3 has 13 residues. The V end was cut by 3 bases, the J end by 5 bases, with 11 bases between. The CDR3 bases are TGTGCCAGCAGCGAATACCAGGGAACTGAAGCTTTCTTT. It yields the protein CASSEYQGTEAFF.

The CDR3, as DNA: TGTGCCAGCAGCCACCTCAATGGGGAAGGAGTCCTCTATGGCTACACCTTC. Residues: CASSHLNGEGVLYGYTF. The chain joins TRBV14 to TRBJ1-2; D unclear. Trimming removed 3 bases from V and 4 bases from J, with 21 bases in between. There are 17 residues in the CDR3. The germline V gene encodes CDR1 SGHDN and CDR2 FVKESK.

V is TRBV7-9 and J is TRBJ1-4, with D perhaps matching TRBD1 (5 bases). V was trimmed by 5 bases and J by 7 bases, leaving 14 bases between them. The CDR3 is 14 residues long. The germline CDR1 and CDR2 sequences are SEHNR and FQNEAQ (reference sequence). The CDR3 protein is CASSLRGITEKLFF. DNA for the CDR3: TGTGCCAGCAGCCTCCGGGGGATCACTGAAAAACTGTTTTTT.

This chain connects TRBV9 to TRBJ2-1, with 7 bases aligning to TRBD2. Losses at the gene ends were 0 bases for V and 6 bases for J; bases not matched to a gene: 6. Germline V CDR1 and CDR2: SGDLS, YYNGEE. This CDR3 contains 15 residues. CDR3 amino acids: CASSVAGLVGNEQFF. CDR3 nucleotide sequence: TGTGCCAGCAGCGTAGCCGGACTAGTGGGCAATGAGCAGTTCTTC.

CDR3 sequence reads: CASSLKDSGRLGGELFF. In nucleotides, the CDR3 is TGTGCCAGCAGCTTAAAGGATAGCGGGAGATTGGGCGGGGAGCTGTTTTTT. The rearrangement links TRBV7-3 to TRBJ2-2, with 9 bases identical to TRBD2. The CDR3 length is 17 residues. The germline V gene has CDR1 SGHTA and CDR2 FQGTGA. V lost 1 base and J lost 7; bases outside the gene matches: 10.

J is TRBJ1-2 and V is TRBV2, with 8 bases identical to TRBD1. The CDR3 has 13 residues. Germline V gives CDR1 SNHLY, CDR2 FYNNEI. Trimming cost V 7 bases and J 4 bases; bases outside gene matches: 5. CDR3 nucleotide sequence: TGTGCCAGCAACACAGGGGGTGGCTATGGCTACACCTTC. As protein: CASNTGGGYGYTF.

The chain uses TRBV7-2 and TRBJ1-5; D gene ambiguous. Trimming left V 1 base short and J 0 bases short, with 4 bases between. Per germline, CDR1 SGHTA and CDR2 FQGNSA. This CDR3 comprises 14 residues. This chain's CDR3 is CASSLVDSNQPQHF. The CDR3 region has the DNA TGTGCCAGCAGCTTAGTAGATAGCAATCAGCCCCAGCATTTT.

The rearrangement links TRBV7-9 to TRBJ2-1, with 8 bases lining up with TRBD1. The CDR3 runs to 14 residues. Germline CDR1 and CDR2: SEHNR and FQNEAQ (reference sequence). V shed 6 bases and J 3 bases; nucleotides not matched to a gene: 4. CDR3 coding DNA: TGTGCCAGCAGTCCGGGACAGGTCTACAATGAGCAGTTCTTC. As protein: CASSPGQVYNEQFF.

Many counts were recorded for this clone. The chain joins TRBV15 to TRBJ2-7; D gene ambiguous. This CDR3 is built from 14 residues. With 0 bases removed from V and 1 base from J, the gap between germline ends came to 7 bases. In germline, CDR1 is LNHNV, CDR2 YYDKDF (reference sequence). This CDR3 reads CATSRDKTSYEQYF. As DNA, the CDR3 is TGTGCCACCAGCAGAGATAAGACGTCCTACGAGCAGTACTTC.

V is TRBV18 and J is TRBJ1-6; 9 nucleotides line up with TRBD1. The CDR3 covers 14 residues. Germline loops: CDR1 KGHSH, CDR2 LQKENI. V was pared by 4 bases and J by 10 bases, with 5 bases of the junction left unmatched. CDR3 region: CASSLQGADSPLHF. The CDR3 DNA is TGTGCCAGCTCACTACAGGGGGCAGACTCACCCCTCCACTTT.

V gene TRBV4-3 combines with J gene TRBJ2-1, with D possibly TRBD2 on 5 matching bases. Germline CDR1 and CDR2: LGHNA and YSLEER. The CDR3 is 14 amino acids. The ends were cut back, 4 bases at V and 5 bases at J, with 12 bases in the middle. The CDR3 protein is CASSLSGINNEQFF. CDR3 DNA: TGCGCCAGCAGCCTTTCGGGAATCAACAATGAGCAGTTCTTC.

The chain's CDR3 is CASSFWGAGTNEKLFF. The CDR3 bases are TGTGCCAGCAGTTTCTGGGGCGCGGGAACTAATGAAAAACTGTTTTTT. This rearrangement joins TRBV28 to TRBJ1-4; a possible D gene is TRBD1 (5 bases). The CDR3 consists of 16 residues. V lost 3 bases and J lost 1, with 12 bases in between. Germline lookup yields CDR1 MDHEN and CDR2 SYDVKM.